This T cell receptor (beta chain) comes out of a study of Ad26.COV2.S vaccination and SARS-CoV-2 variants. The wider study: By the intramuscular route, Ad26.COV2.S was given once, or twice 56 days apart. General study findings and limits: The placebo group had lower spike-specific TCR breadth than the vaccine recipients did.

Treatment meaning: roughly 20 received Ad26.COV2.S at low or high dose, single or two shots; 5 received placebo; per-sample allocation not given. Material that was analyzed had been drawn on day 63 after the first vaccine or placebo injection. It was an adult aged 18-55 years in Boston who was the donor. This CDR3 has 16 amino acids. From germline, CDR1 is SGHKS and CDR2 YYEKEE (reference sequence). V lost 4 bases and J lost 1, with 14 bases in between. TCRdb's table, derived via immunoSEQ multiplex PCR, lists solely in-frame clones and lacks some. The data contain hundreds of thousands of clones, more than 80% of them singletons. As for this clone: Its antigen is undetermined.

V gene TRBV5-5 combines with J gene TRBJ2-2; maybe TRBD2 (5 bases). Sequencing was performed on peripheral blood, taken in a trial of Ad26.COV2.S vaccine versus placebo. This receptor was taken from a person aged 18-65 years who received the Ad26.COV2.S COVID-19 vaccine or a placebo. CDR3 protein: CASSKWLAVNTGELFF. Written as DNA, the CDR3 is TGTGCCAGCAGCAAGTGGCTAGCAGTGAACACCGGGGAGCTGTTTTTT.